The clone carrying this TCR beta chain appeared a single time. These data belong to a study of brain T cells in children with intractable seizures. The CDR3 is 16 residues long. The ends lost 1 base at V and 5 bases at J; junction bases unmatched: 3. The germline V gene encodes CDR1 MNHEY and CDR2 SVGEGT. The sequenced cases were selected for having the highest brain T cell transcript signatures. Clones were read by immunoSEQ multiplex PCR, and TCRdb kept only the in-frame ones, dropping some. The table shows roughly 120,000 clones, with 94% occurring only once. The chain links TRBV6-2 or TRBV6-3 to TRBJ1-6, with 9 nucleotides matching TRBD1. The sequences come from peripheral blood, collected at surgery. The clonotype was recovered from a boy under two years old with hemimegalencephaly and intractable seizures. The CDR3 nucleotides read TGTGCCAGCAGTTACTGGAGGACAGGGGATAATTCACCCCTCCACTTT. Translation gives CASSYWRTGDNSPLHF.